Described below is a single TCR beta chain sequence and its context. TCRdb's copy holds only in-frame clones and misses some; the assay was immunoSEQ multiplex PCR. The sample has about 11,000 clones, approximately 85% seen once. Trimming shortened V by 5 bases and J by 9 bases, and 23 bases separated the two germline ends. CDR1 is SGHAT, CDR2 FQDESV, per germline (reference sequence). The CDR3 length is 16 residues. The data were taken from a study of blood T cell dynamics during melanoma immunotherapy. Time point specified: pre-treatment baseline. One draw preceded checkpoint blockade; another followed its first cycle at week 3.

V is TRBV11-1 and J is TRBJ2-1; D may match TRBD1 or TRBD2 (7 bases each). Sequencing was performed on blood, taken from a patient treated with checkpoint blockade. The TCR originated in a human donor with melanoma. CDR3 coding DNA: TGTGCCAGCAGCCGCAGGGGGGGAGGAAATCCGAGTGAGCAGTTCTTC. It codes for CASSRRGGGNPSEQFF.